This entry features one T cell receptor beta chain sequence. What it recognizes is unknown. V lost 5 bases to trimming and J lost 0 bases; unmatched junction nucleotides: 13. This CDR3 has 19 amino acids. Looked up from germline, CDR1 is SGHTA and CDR2 is FQGNSA. Primers included in the PCR were 60 Vbeta and 13 Jbeta primers. TCRdb keeps only in-frame clones here, not all; method: immunoSEQ multiplex PCR. Here the sample spans 95,000 to 110,000 clones, approximately 66% being singletons. This sample is drawn from a study of cytomegalovirus exposure and HLA in healthy donors. Whole-study results and caveats: In a later analysis, roughly 17,000 TCR beta sequences were associated with HLA alleles at 0.05 false discovery rate. In an earlier analysis, about 87% or about 30%: the productive usage of most TCR beta V segments. Among TCR beta chains, those listed as cytomegalovirus-associated numbered over 150.

The V gene is TRBV7-2, the J gene TRBJ2-7, with 13 bases that match TRBD2. The sequenced material came from PBMCs. The receptor was isolated from a woman aged 45-65 years in good health and CMV-seronegative. DNA of the CDR3: TGTGCCAGCAGCCAATTTGTAAGGCGGACTAGCGGGAGCTCCTACGAGCAGTACTTC. This gives the protein CASSQFVRRTSGSSYEQYF.